The 8 T cell receptor beta chains given below trace back to one sample, sequenced in a study of T cells in Graves' hyperthyroidism and ophthalmopathy. Authors of the study amplified TCR beta CDR3 regions from RNA transcripts. First-round RT-PCR with HTBI primers amplified the TCR CDR3 region. TCRdb redid the calling of the multiplex PCR reads with MiXCR, one entry per CDR3 protein. The table shows some 400,000 distinct CDR3 sequences, with approximately 20% occurring only once. The sample comprised blood. These receptors all come from a woman under 30 with Graves' hyperthyroidism.

This clonotype has at least ten counts. The chain links TRBV20-1 to TRBJ1-3; unclear D gene. There are 14 residues in the CDR3. Germline assignment: CDR1 DFQATT and CDR2 SNEGSKA (reference sequence). Trimming removed 2 bases at V and 3 bases at J, with 11 bases between. CDR3 in amino acids: CSARPTSHGNTIYF. The DNA of the CDR3 is TGCAGTGCTAGACCTACCAGCCATGGAAACACCATATATTTT.

This clonotype was seen ten or more times. The V call is TRBV2, the J call TRBJ1-1, with D perhaps matching TRBD1 (5 bases). Germline V gene lookup returns CDR1 SNHLY and CDR2 FYNNEI. V lost 4 bases to trimming and J lost 6 bases, with 15 bases between them. This CDR3 is built from 14 residues. The CDR3 DNA follows: TGTGCCAGCAGTGCATCAGGTGGGGGGGCTGAAGCTTTCTTT. It yields the protein CASSASGGGAEAFF.

This clonotype came up a few times. The rearrangement links TRBV12-3 or TRBV12-4 to TRBJ2-2; 8 bases map to TRBD1. The length of the CDR3 is 13 residues. With 8 bases clipped from V and 3 bases from J, the junction kept 2 bases outside the gene matches. The CDR3 DNA is TGTGCCAGCCAGGGGGCTGACACCGGGGAGCTGTTTTTT. Amino acids: CASQGADTGELFF.

This clonotype was seen many times. The V gene is TRBV20-1, the J gene TRBJ2-2, with TRBD1 identical over 7 bases. The CDR3 consists of 15 residues. The V and J ends lost 3 bases and 2 bases, in that order; junction bases with no gene match: 6. In germline, CDR1 is DFQATT, CDR2 SNEGSKA (reference sequence). CDR3 amino acids: CSASSDRVNTGELFF. The CDR3 DNA reads as TGCAGTGCTAGTAGTGACAGGGTAAACACCGGGGAGCTGTTTTTT.

This chain joins TRBV6-1 and TRBJ1-1, with 11 bases matching TRBD1. V lost 6 bases to trimming and J lost 5 bases; unmatched junction nucleotides: 5. CDR3 size: 14 residues. Germline lookup yields CDR1 MNHNS and CDR2 SASEGT. The CDR3 coding sequence is TGTGCCAGCAGGCACCGGGACAGGGGGACTGAAGCTTTCTTT. Translation: CASRHRDRGTEAFF.

This clonotype appeared many times. The CDR3 DNA is TGTGCCAGCAGCCTCGAGTCAGGGACGGGGACCCAGTACTTC. Protein product: CASSLESGTGTQYF. The J gene is TRBJ2-5, the V gene TRBV9; D tentatively reads TRBD1 or TRBD2 (5 bases each). Germline V gene sequence: CDR1 SGDLS, CDR2 YYNGEE. The V end lost 4 bases, the J end lost 7 bases, and 17 bases lay between the germline ends. The CDR3 loop spans 14 amino acids.

This clonotype came up many times. This could be a read error, since a much larger clone is one nucleotide away. The genes are TRBV25-1 and TRBJ1-2, with D unresolved. Germline values: CDR1 MGHDK, CDR2 SYGVNS. Trimming stripped 3 bases from V and 2 bases from J, with 7 bases between. This CDR3 spans 13 amino acids. The CDR3 nucleotides read TGTGCCAGCAGTGACTCGGGGAACTATGGCTACACCTTC. Translating gives CASSDSGNYGYTF.

The chain couples TRBV11-2 to TRBJ1-2; D not resolved. The CDR3 loop spans 13 amino acids. Germline assignment: CDR1 SGHAT and CDR2 FQNNGV. Trimming pared 5 bases from V and 3 bases from J, leaving 10 bases between. CDR3 in DNA: TGTGCCAGCAGCCCCGGGCCGCACTATGGCTACACCTTC. It yields the protein CASSPGPHYGYTF.